This is a list of T cell receptor beta chains from one sample in a study of T cell repertoires in cytomegalovirus infection. Each CDR3 protein is one row after TCRdb ran MiXCR on the reads. Found here are about 310,000 distinct CDR3 sequences, around 9.1% of them singletons; the top ten hold 2% to 3%. The material sequenced was PBMCs. Receptors originate from a human donor in good health (CMV status not recorded). Some clones in this sample may be carry-over from other donors' samples. The CDR3 runs from the conserved cysteine through the conserved F or W. D genes are given only for firm matches. Expanded clones get a size class; other rows say once, few or many, or leave the size out.

j_call: TRBJ1-5; clone_size: many; v_call: TRBV28; d_call: NA; cdr3_nt: TGTGCCAGCAACCCCGAGACAAGGAATCAGCCCCAGCATTTT; cdr3_aa: CASNPETRNQPQHF
j_call: TRBJ1-1; clone_size: many; v_call: TRBV7-6; d_call: TRBD1; cdr3_nt: TGTGCCAGCAGCTTAACAGGGGGCTTGAACACTGAAGCTTTCTTT; cdr3_aa: CASSLTGGLNTEAFF
j_call: TRBJ1-2; clone_size: many; v_call: TRBV29-1; d_call: NA; cdr3_nt: TGCAGCGCCAGACATCTTTATGGCTACACCTTC; cdr3_aa: CSARHLYGYTF
j_call: TRBJ2-4; clone_size: many; v_call: TRBV28; d_call: NA; cdr3_nt: TGTGCCAGCAGTTCCCTGGACAGACCTCGAGGGAACATTCAGTACTTC; cdr3_aa: CASSSLDRPRGNIQYF
j_call: TRBJ2-3; clone_size: NA; v_call: TRBV3-1; d_call: TRBD2; cdr3_nt: TGTGCCAGCAGCCAGGTACTAGCGGGGGCCTCCTCGAGTGGCACAGATACGCAGTATTTT; cdr3_aa: CASSQVLAGASSSGTDTQYF
j_call: TRBJ1-1; clone_size: NA; v_call: TRBV6-2/TRBV6-3; d_call: NA; cdr3_nt: TGTGCCAGCAGTTACATCCTACGACAGATATTAAACACTGAAGCTTTCTTT; cdr3_aa: CASSYILRQILNTEAFF
j_call: TRBJ1-1; clone_size: few; v_call: TRBV29-1; d_call: NA; cdr3_nt: TGCAGCGTTGTGACAGATAAGAACACTGAAGCTTTCTTT; cdr3_aa: CSVVTDKNTEAFF
j_call: TRBJ1-4; clone_size: NA; v_call: TRBV28; d_call: NA; cdr3_nt: TGTGCCAGTAGGGACCCGGGGCCAACTAATGAAAAACTGTTTTTT; cdr3_aa: CASRDPGPTNEKLFF
j_call: TRBJ1-1; clone_size: many; v_call: TRBV7-8; d_call: NA; cdr3_nt: TGTGCCAGCAGCCCAGCGGGCAGGGTAAACACTGAAGCTTTCTTT; cdr3_aa: CASSPAGRVNTEAFF
j_call: TRBJ2-7; clone_size: few; v_call: TRBV20-1; d_call: NA; cdr3_nt: TGCAGTGCTAGATCTTTAATGCACGAGCAGTACTTC; cdr3_aa: CSARSLMHEQYF
j_call: TRBJ1-6; clone_size: NA; v_call: TRBV20-1; d_call: NA; cdr3_nt: TGCAGTGCTAGGGGAGGACATTATAATTCACCCCTCCACTTT; cdr3_aa: CSARGGHYNSPLHF
j_call: TRBJ1-1; clone_size: many; v_call: TRBV29-1; d_call: NA; cdr3_nt: TGCAGCTGCGAACCCAGGGACACTGAAGCTTTCTTT; cdr3_aa: CSCEPRDTEAFF
j_call: TRBJ2-5; clone_size: many; v_call: TRBV7-9; d_call: NA; cdr3_nt: TGTGCCAGCAGCCCGGGGACCCAGTACTTC; cdr3_aa: CASSPGTQYF
j_call: TRBJ1-2; clone_size: many; v_call: TRBV5-5; d_call: NA; cdr3_nt: TGTGCCAGCAGCTTTGGACTGGTCTATGGCTACACCTTC; cdr3_aa: CASSFGLVYGYTF
j_call: TRBJ2-2; clone_size: NA; v_call: TRBV29-1; d_call: NA; cdr3_nt: TGCAGCGTTAGGATATCCACAGGGACCGGGGAGCTGTTTTTT; cdr3_aa: CSVRISTGTGELFF
j_call: TRBJ2-7; clone_size: many; v_call: TRBV6-2/TRBV6-3; d_call: TRBD1; cdr3_nt: TGTGCCAGCAGCCCCGGGACAGGGGGCGTCGAGCAGTACTTC; cdr3_aa: CASSPGTGGVEQYF
j_call: TRBJ1-2; clone_size: many; v_call: TRBV20-1; d_call: NA; cdr3_nt: TGCAGTGCTAGAGATAGGATCCAGGGAAACTATGGCTACACCTTC; cdr3_aa: CSARDRIQGNYGYTF
j_call: TRBJ2-2; clone_size: many; v_call: TRBV19; d_call: NA; cdr3_nt: TGTGCCAGTAGTATCGAGGACGTCGCGGGCACCGGGGAGCTGTTTTTT; cdr3_aa: CASSIEDVAGTGELFF
j_call: TRBJ2-5; clone_size: many; v_call: TRBV27; d_call: TRBD1; cdr3_nt: TGTGCCAGCAGTATGGACAGGGGACAGACCCAGTACTTC; cdr3_aa: CASSMDRGQTQYF
j_call: TRBJ1-1; clone_size: NA; v_call: TRBV12-3/TRBV12-4; d_call: TRBD1; cdr3_nt: TGTGCCAGCAGTATAAGCCGGGACAGGGGGTGGGCTGAAGCTTTCTTT; cdr3_aa: CASSISRDRGWAEAFF
j_call: TRBJ2-3; clone_size: many; v_call: TRBV6-4; d_call: TRBD2; cdr3_nt: TGTGCCAGCAGTGAAGCCGCCGGGGGGACGCAGTATTTT; cdr3_aa: CASSEAAGGTQYF
j_call: TRBJ1-4; clone_size: many; v_call: TRBV19; d_call: NA; cdr3_nt: TGTGCCGGGGGATCAGGATCAACTAATGAAAAACTGTTTTTT; cdr3_aa: CAGGSGSTNEKLFF
j_call: TRBJ1-3; clone_size: few; v_call: TRBV4-3; d_call: NA; cdr3_nt: TGCGCCAGCAGCCAAGGAGGGGGAGCCGGAAACACCATATATTTT; cdr3_aa: CASSQGGGAGNTIYF
j_call: TRBJ2-1; clone_size: many; v_call: TRBV11-2; d_call: TRBD2; cdr3_nt: TGTGCCAGCAGCTCCTTAGCGGGGGGGCGGGACGAGCAGTTCTTC; cdr3_aa: CASSSLAGGRDEQFF
j_call: TRBJ2-5; clone_size: many; v_call: TRBV27; d_call: NA; cdr3_nt: TGTGCCAGCAGTTACAGGGCGAAGGAGACCCAGTACTTC; cdr3_aa: CASSYRAKETQYF
j_call: TRBJ2-5; clone_size: NA; v_call: TRBV5-4; d_call: NA; cdr3_nt: TGTGCCAGCAGCTTGGAACAGGGAAACCAAGAGACCCAGTACTTC; cdr3_aa: CASSLEQGNQETQYF
j_call: TRBJ2-1; clone_size: many; v_call: TRBV2; d_call: NA; cdr3_nt: TGTGCCAGCAGGCCTGAACAGGATGAGCAGTTCTTC; cdr3_aa: CASRPEQDEQFF
j_call: TRBJ2-1; clone_size: NA; v_call: TRBV29-1; d_call: TRBD2; cdr3_nt: TGCAGCGTGAGGGGACTAGCGGGGATTGAGCAGTTCTTC; cdr3_aa: CSVRGLAGIEQFF
j_call: TRBJ2-1; clone_size: NA; v_call: TRBV20-1; d_call: NA; cdr3_nt: TGCAGTGCCCCCCGACAGGGAGGAGTGCAGTTCTTC; cdr3_aa: CSAPRQGGVQFF
j_call: TRBJ2-1; clone_size: many; v_call: TRBV7-6; d_call: NA; cdr3_nt: TGTGCCAGCAGCTCCCGATCACAAGGCAATGAGCAGTTCTTC; cdr3_aa: CASSSRSQGNEQFF
j_call: TRBJ2-1; clone_size: many; v_call: TRBV2; d_call: NA; cdr3_nt: TGTGCCAGCAGTGCCAAGTCTAGCTCCTACAATGAGCAGTTCTTC; cdr3_aa: CASSAKSSSYNEQFF
j_call: TRBJ2-7; clone_size: NA; v_call: TRBV10-2; d_call: NA; cdr3_nt: TGCGCCAGCAGTGAGGGAGGGGCCCCATCCTACGAGCAGTACTTC; cdr3_aa: CASSEGGAPSYEQYF
j_call: TRBJ1-1; clone_size: many; v_call: TRBV4-1; d_call: NA; cdr3_nt: TGCGCCAGCAGCCCATACCCCCGGGGGCCCCTGAACACTGAAGCTTTCTTT; cdr3_aa: CASSPYPRGPLNTEAFF
j_call: TRBJ1-3; clone_size: many; v_call: TRBV7-9; d_call: NA; cdr3_nt: TGTGCCACGGACGGATACTACTCTGGAAACACCATATATTTT; cdr3_aa: CATDGYYSGNTIYF
j_call: TRBJ2-2; clone_size: many; v_call: TRBV12-3/TRBV12-4; d_call: TRBD2; cdr3_nt: TGTGCCAGCAGTTCCTTCCTAGCGGGGGGACGGACCGGGGAGCTGTTTTTT; cdr3_aa: CASSSFLAGGRTGELFF
j_call: TRBJ2-1; clone_size: NA; v_call: TRBV5-1; d_call: TRBD1; cdr3_nt: TGCGCCAGCAGCGGGAGGGGGACAGGGGGCAATGAGCAGTTCTTC; cdr3_aa: CASSGRGTGGNEQFF
j_call: TRBJ1-5; clone_size: many; v_call: TRBV27; d_call: NA; cdr3_nt: TGTGCCAGCGCCTTAACACAGGGTTTTTACCAGCCCCAGCATTTT; cdr3_aa: CASALTQGFYQPQHF
j_call: TRBJ1-5; clone_size: many; v_call: TRBV7-2; d_call: NA; cdr3_nt: TGTGCCAGCAGCTTAGTCACGGTCCCCTATAGCAATCAGCCCCAGCATTTT; cdr3_aa: CASSLVTVPYSNQPQHF
j_call: TRBJ1-6; clone_size: many; v_call: TRBV20-1; d_call: TRBD1; cdr3_nt: TGCAGTGCTCCCGGGACAGGGGTCTCACCCCTCCACTTT; cdr3_aa: CSAPGTGVSPLHF
j_call: TRBJ2-1; clone_size: many; v_call: TRBV5-6; d_call: NA; cdr3_nt: TGTGCCAGCAGCCCCGGGACCGGGCAGTTCTTC; cdr3_aa: CASSPGTGQFF
j_call: TRBJ1-2; clone_size: few; v_call: TRBV4-2; d_call: NA; cdr3_nt: TGTGCCAGCTCGCTGGATGACGGGAAACCCTATGGCTACACCTTC; cdr3_aa: CASSLDDGKPYGYTF
j_call: TRBJ1-5; clone_size: many; v_call: TRBV28; d_call: NA; cdr3_nt: TGTGCCAGCAGCGGAGGAGGGGGATTTAGCAATCAGCCCCAGCATTTT; cdr3_aa: CASSGGGGFSNQPQHF
j_call: TRBJ2-5; clone_size: few; v_call: TRBV3-1; d_call: NA; cdr3_nt: TGTGCCAGCAGCCAAGAGGGAGGAAAGACCCAGTACTTC; cdr3_aa: CASSQEGGKTQYF
j_call: TRBJ1-3; clone_size: many; v_call: TRBV6-1; d_call: NA; cdr3_nt: TGTGCCAGCAGTCGGGACACTCCTCCTGGAAACACCATATATTTT; cdr3_aa: CASSRDTPPGNTIYF
j_call: TRBJ2-3; clone_size: many; v_call: TRBV7-9; d_call: NA; cdr3_nt: TGTGCCAGCATGAAGGACACGCAGTATTTT; cdr3_aa: CASMKDTQYF
j_call: TRBJ2-6; clone_size: NA; v_call: TRBV28; d_call: NA; cdr3_nt: TGTGCCAGCACCCTCGTTTTCTCCGTCTCTGGGGCCAACGTCCTGACTTTC; cdr3_aa: CASTLVFSVSGANVLTF
j_call: TRBJ1-1; clone_size: many; v_call: TRBV5-4; d_call: TRBD1; cdr3_nt: TGTGCCAGCAGCCTCCGGGACAGGGGGCACACTGAAGCTTTCTTT; cdr3_aa: CASSLRDRGHTEAFF
j_call: TRBJ1-5; clone_size: many; v_call: TRBV7-8; d_call: NA; cdr3_nt: TGTGCCAGCAGCTTTAGTAGCGGAAGGGGATACAATCAGCCCCAGCATTTT; cdr3_aa: CASSFSSGRGYNQPQHF